Listed here are 4 T cell receptor beta chains from one sample, sequenced in a study of OX40 agonist ivuxolimab in advanced cancers. Using immunoSEQ multiplex PCR, the repertoire was profiled, and TCRdb retains in-frame clones only, with some absent. The sample contains tens of thousands of clones, around nine tenths of which appear only once. This material consisted of CD4+ or CD8+ T cells sorted from blood, taken in a trial of the OX40 agonist ivuxolimab. All receptors derive from an adult with an advanced solid tumor such as melanoma, head and neck, liver or kidney cancer.

The chain links TRBV30 to TRBJ1-2, with D perhaps matching TRBD1 (6 bases). Germline V CDR1 and CDR2: GTSNPN, SVGIG (reference sequence). With 0 bases removed from V and 8 bases from J, the gap between germline ends came to 13 bases. The CDR3 sequence is 13 residues long. The CDR3 region is CAWSVGGGIGYTF. For the CDR3, the DNA is TGTGCCTGGAGTGTCGGAGGGGGAATCGGCTACACCTTC. Looking up the rest from reference TRBV30 and TRBJ1-2 gives the full variable domain: SQTIHQWPATLVQPVGSPLSLECTVEGTSNPNLYWYRQAAGRGLQLLFYSVGIGQISSEVPQNLSASRPQDRQFILSSKKLLLSDSGFYLCAWSVGGGIGYTFGSGTRLTVV.

This sequence joins TRBV5-1 and TRBJ2-3, with 7 bases matching TRBD2. Germline V gene sequence: CDR1 SGHRS, CDR2 YFSETQ. Trimming at V came to 3 bases and at J to 4 bases, leaving 11 bases not matched to a gene. This CDR3 spans 16 amino acids. CDR3 loop: CASSSLIRAGADTQYF. For the CDR3, the DNA is TGCGCCAGCAGCTCCCTAATCCGTGCGGGGGCAGATACGCAGTATTTT.

The CDR3 spells CASSQSSGNTIYF. The CDR3 nucleotides read TGTGCCAGCAGTCAGAGCTCTGGAAACACCATATATTTT. The chain combines TRBV28 with TRBJ1-3; D not resolved. The length of the CDR3 is 13 residues. The germline gives CDR1 MDHEN, CDR2 SYDVKM. The ends were cut back, 5 bases at V and 0 bases at J, with 5 bases in the middle.

This sequence joins TRBV7-8 and TRBJ2-7; D is ambiguous. Germline-derived CDR1 and CDR2 are SGHVS and FQNEAQ. The CDR3 consists of 13 residues. V was clipped by 8 bases and J by 3 bases, with 14 bases between them. CDR3 amino acids: CASGPRLIYEQYF. In DNA form, the CDR3 reads TGTGCCAGCGGCCCTCGCTTGATCTACGAGCAGTACTTC.